A selection of T cell receptor beta chains follows, all from one sample in a study of identical twins. TCRdb reanalysed the 5' RACE reads using MiXCR and keeps one entry per CDR3 protein. The sample contains a few hundred thousand distinct CDR3 sequences, 9% to 10% of which appear only once. This sample was shared with a second study, whose subject was yellow fever vaccine responses in identical twins.

Sequences were obtained from PBMCs. The receptors derive from a young woman in good health. CDR3s include the opening cysteine and the closing phenylalanine or tryptophan. Each record gives: V gene, D gene, clone size, J gene, CDR3 DNA, CDR3 protein. The D gene is left open where the match is weak. For some rows the clone size is stated as once, few or many, or as a class when expanded; others skip it.

TRBV27,.,few,TRBJ2-3,TGTGCCAGCAGTTTAATTATAACTAACACAGATACGCAGTATTTT,CASSLIITNTDTQYF
TRBV20-1,.,few,TRBJ2-3,TGCAGTGCTAGGAGGGATCTAGCTGGATATACGCAGTATTTT,CSARRDLAGYTQYF
TRBV20-1,.,.,TRBJ1-2,TGCAGTGCTAGAGATGGCAACGGACAACCTAGTTTATATGGCTACACCTTC,CSARDGNGQPSLYGYTF
TRBV7-4,.,few,TRBJ2-1,TGTGCCAGCAGCTTATTCCCACCCGCCGAATGCTCCTACAATGAGCAGTTCTTC,CASSLFPPAECSYNEQFF
TRBV7-9,TRBD1,many,TRBJ2-5,TGTGCCAGCAGCACCCCCCGGGACAGGTACCAAGAGACCCAGTACTTC,CASSTPRDRYQETQYF
TRBV9,TRBD2,.,TRBJ2-3,TGTGCCAGCAGCGGGGAGGGGAGGAGCACAGATACGCAGTATTTT,CASSGEGRSTDTQYF
TRBV5-6,.,many,TRBJ2-7,TGTGCCAGCAGCTTGCGGTCTGCTTCAGGGTACGAGCAGTACTTC,CASSLRSASGYEQYF
TRBV24-1,TRBD2,.,TRBJ2-1,TGTGCCACCAGTGATTTGACTAGCGGGGCTGGTGAGCAGTTCTTC,CATSDLTSGAGEQFF
TRBV28,TRBD2,few,TRBJ2-5,TGTGCCAGCAGTACACGGGAGCCTAGCGGGAGTTACGAGACCCAGTACTTC,CASSTREPSGSYETQYF
TRBV6-1,TRBD2,.,TRBJ2-5,TGTGCCAGCAGTGAAGCGCGATGGGTAGCGGGTAACCAAGAGACCCAGTACTTC,CASSEARWVAGNQETQYF
TRBV3-1,.,.,TRBJ2-7,TGTGCCAGCAGCCAACAGACAGTTTACCACGAGCAGTACTTC,CASSQQTVYHEQYF
TRBV6-5,.,many,TRBJ2-3,TGTGCCAGCAGTTCGGGGCCAATTTGGGGGACAGATACGCAGTATTTT,CASSSGPIWGTDTQYF
TRBV10-3,.,few,TRBJ2-7,TGTGCCACAGCCCCGAGCGGAGGGGCGTACGAGCAGTACTTC,CATAPSGGAYEQYF
TRBV6-1,TRBD2,.,TRBJ2-6,TGTGCCAGCGACCCGGGGGGGGGCTACTCCCCTGGGGCCAACGTCCTGACTTTC,CASDPGGGYSPGANVLTF
TRBV29-1,.,many,TRBJ2-2,TGCAGCGTTTTTTGGGGCACCGGGGAGCTGTTTTTT,CSVFWGTGELFF
TRBV6-5,TRBD1,many,TRBJ1-3,TGTGCCAGCAGTTCTACAGGGGGCTCAGGAAACACCATATATTTT,CASSSTGGSGNTIYF
TRBV27,TRBD1,.,TRBJ2-1,TGTGCCAGCAGTCCTATCACCGGGACAGGGCGCCCGAAGTTCTTC,CASSPITGTGRPKFF
TRBV7-6,.,.,TRBJ2-7,TGTGCCAGCAGCCCCTTTCGTGGGTCAGAACACCGCTCCTACGAGCAGTACTTC,CASSPFRGSEHRSYEQYF
TRBV6-2/TRBV6-3,TRBD2,.,TRBJ2-1,TGTGCCAGCAGCAGAACTAGCGGGCCAACGGCTTCCTACAATGAGCAGTTCTTC,CASSRTSGPTASYNEQFF
TRBV7-6,.,.,TRBJ2-1,TGTGCCAGCACCTTAGGGGGGAGCTACAATGAGCAGTTCTTC,CASTLGGSYNEQFF
TRBV27,TRBD2,few,TRBJ2-7,TGTGCCAGCAGAGAAGTAGCGGGGGGCTTCTACGAGCAGTACTTC,CASREVAGGFYEQYF
TRBV7-9,TRBD2,many,TRBJ2-1,TGTGCCAGCAGCATACGGACTAGCGGGGTCTCCTACAATGAGCAGTTCTTC,CASSIRTSGVSYNEQFF
TRBV15,.,.,TRBJ2-1,TGTGCCACCAGCAGAGATCCAGGGAGCTCCTACAATGAGCAGTTCTTC,CATSRDPGSSYNEQFF
TRBV7-2,TRBD2,.,TRBJ2-2,TGTGCCAGCAGCTTAGTAGTTTCTAGCGGGAACACCGGGGAGCTGTTTTTT,CASSLVVSSGNTGELFF
TRBV6-5,.,.,TRBJ2-3,TGTGCCAGCAGTACTCCCAGCGGGAGCACAGATACGCAGTATTTT,CASSTPSGSTDTQYF
TRBV5-1,.,.,TRBJ2-4,TGCGCCAGCAGCTTGAATAGGGGATTGTGGTACTTC,CASSLNRGLWYF
TRBV29-1,TRBD1,.,TRBJ1-2,TGCAGCGTTGGGTCGGTCTACAGGGGTGATTATGGCTACACCTTC,CSVGSVYRGDYGYTF
TRBV3-1,.,few,TRBJ2-3,TGTGCCAGCAGCGTTCTGGGAGACACCTCTTGGTATTTT,CASSVLGDTSWYF
TRBV15,.,.,TRBJ2-7,TGTGCCACCAGCAGAGATGCGATAGCAGTCACCTCTTACGAGCAGTACTTC,CATSRDAIAVTSYEQYF
TRBV20-1,TRBD2,few,TRBJ2-2,TGCAGTGCTTATAGCGGGGGGCTGAACACCGGGGAGCTGTTTTTT,CSAYSGGLNTGELFF
TRBV29-1,TRBD1,.,TRBJ2-5,TGCAGTCTCTCAGGGGGCCAAGAGACCCAGTACTTC,CSLSGGQETQYF
TRBV29-1,.,many,TRBJ2-7,TGCAGCGCAAGATTAGCGAACCTGGGGGAGCAGTACTTC,CSARLANLGEQYF
TRBV7-6,TRBD1,.,TRBJ1-6,TGTGCCAGCAGCTTAGCCGACTACAGGGGTGGTTCCTATAATTCACCCCTCCACTTT,CASSLADYRGGSYNSPLHF
TRBV27,.,many,TRBJ1-5,TGTGTCTGCAGTTTATTCGAGGGTAATCAGCCCCAGCATTTT,CVCSLFEGNQPQHF
TRBV15,.,.,TRBJ2-1,TGTGCCACCAGCAGAGTGACGGAGTCCTACAATGAGCAGTTCTTC,CATSRVTESYNEQFF